This is a list of T cell receptor beta chains from one sample in a study of blood T cell repertoires in COVID-19. The table came from immunoSEQ multiplex PCR; TCRdb's copy has only in-frame clones and leaves some out. This sample has over 85,000 clones; 75% to 80% occur once, and the top ten carry roughly 17%. The specimen was peripheral blood. These receptors all stem from an elderly woman with active or convalescent COVID-19. CDR3s leave out the opening cysteine and the closing phenylalanine or tryptophan.

v_call	j_call	cdr3_length	cdr3_aa
TRBV9	TRBJ2-1	19	ASSATQGGLAGGSIRNEQF
TRBV24-1	TRBJ2-1	15	ATSGAGTGASYNEQF
TRBV7-2	TRBJ1-2	13	ASSPRRQVGYGYT
TRBV24-1	TRBJ2-3	14	ATSERAGGSTDTQY
TRBV9	TRBJ2-1	11	ASSTTTYNEQF
TRBV6-4	TRBJ2-1	11	ASSGLAGTEQF
TRBV5-1	TRBJ1-1	13	ASSMAGGENTEAF
TRBV5-1	TRBJ1-1	12	ASSSNAGGTEAF
TRBV28	TRBJ1-1	12	ASSRPGQGSEAF
TRBV4-1	TRBJ2-5	12	ASSQVGLQETQY
TRBV3-1/TRBV3-2	TRBJ1-4	12	ASSDRGLNEKLF
TRBV28	TRBJ1-2	13	ASSQGQFTNYGYT
TRBV9	TRBJ2-3	13	ASSVSGRGIDTQY
TRBV7-9	TRBJ2-7	13	ASSYRGGGLSEQY
TRBV6-1	TRBJ2-7	15	ASSEAFRVYGSYEQY
TRBV29-1	TRBJ2-2	12	SVGQGMNTGELF
TRBV28	TRBJ1-1	11	ASSLRGGTEAF
TRBV2	TRBJ2-2	13	ASSRGQGISGELF
TRBV7-6	TRBJ2-1	15	ASSLAIGRELYNEQF
TRBV19	TRBJ1-2	15	ASSIVQGEFSNYGYT
TRBV5-8	TRBJ1-6	16	ASTPGQVGSTYNSPLH
TRBV10-1	TRBJ2-1	13	ASSRLAGGVDEQF
TRBV2	TRBJ1-1	11	ASTLGTANEAF
TRBV7-2	TRBJ1-6	13	ASSSRQGGNSPLH
TRBV4-2	TRBJ2-7	15	ASSHLPGNLGPYEQY
TRBV5-6	TRBJ1-4	14	ASSLGTGYTNEKLF
TRBV5-4	TRBJ1-2	10	ASGNREGGYT
TRBV5-1	TRBJ2-7	12	ASSHTGQSYEQY
TRBV15	TRBJ1-6	12	ATSDGEGGSPLH
TRBV18	TRBJ1-1	12	ASSPTTGNTEAF
TRBV5-1	TRBJ1-1	12	ASSLGDTNTEAF
TRBV2	TRBJ2-3	13	ASSGVAGGLDTQY
TRBV29-1	TRBJ1-2	9	SVFQGYGYT
TRBV7-9	TRBJ1-2	12	ASSFGGTYYGYT
TRBV5-1	TRBJ1-4	14	ASSSLSPTRDEKLF
TRBV27	TRBJ2-3	11	ASRRSSTDTQY